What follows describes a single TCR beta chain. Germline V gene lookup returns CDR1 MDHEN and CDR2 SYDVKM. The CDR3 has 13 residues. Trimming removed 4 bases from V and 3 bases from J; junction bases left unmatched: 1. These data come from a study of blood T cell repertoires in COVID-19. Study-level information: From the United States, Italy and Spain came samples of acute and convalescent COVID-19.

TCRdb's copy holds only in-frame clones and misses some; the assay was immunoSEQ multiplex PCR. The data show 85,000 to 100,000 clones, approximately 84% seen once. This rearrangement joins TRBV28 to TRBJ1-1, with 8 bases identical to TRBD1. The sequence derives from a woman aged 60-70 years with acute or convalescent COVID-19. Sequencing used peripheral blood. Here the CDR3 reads CASSSGQDTEAFF. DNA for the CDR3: TGTGCCAGCAGTTCGGGACAGGACACTGAAGCTTTCTTT.